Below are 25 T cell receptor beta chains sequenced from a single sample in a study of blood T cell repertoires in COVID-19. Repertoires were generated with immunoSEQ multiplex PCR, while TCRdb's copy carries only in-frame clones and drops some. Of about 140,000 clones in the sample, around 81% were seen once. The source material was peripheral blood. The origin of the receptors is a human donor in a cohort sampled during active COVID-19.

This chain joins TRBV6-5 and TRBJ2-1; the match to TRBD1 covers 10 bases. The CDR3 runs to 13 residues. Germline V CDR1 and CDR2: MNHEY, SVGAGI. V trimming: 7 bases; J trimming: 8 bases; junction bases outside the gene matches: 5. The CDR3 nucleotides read TGTGCCAGCAATCGGGACAGGGGTGATGAGCAGTTCTTC. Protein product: CASNRDRGDEQFF.

The CDR3 DNA reads TGTGCCAGCAGCCAAGATCGGGGGGTCGACACTGAAGCTTTCTTT. Its protein product is CASSQDRGVDTEAFF. The chain combines TRBV3-1 (or the pseudogene TRBV3-2) with TRBJ1-1; a weak D match, TRBD1 (5 bases). CDR1 and CDR2 (germline): LGHDT, YNNKEL (reference sequence). The CDR3 has 15 residues. Trimming left V 0 bases short and J 3 bases short, with 11 bases between.

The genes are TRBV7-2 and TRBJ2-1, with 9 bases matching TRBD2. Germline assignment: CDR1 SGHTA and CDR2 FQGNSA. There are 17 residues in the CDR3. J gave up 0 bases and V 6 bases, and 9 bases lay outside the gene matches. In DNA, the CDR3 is TGTGCCAGCAGTCAACGATCTAGCGGGGCCTCCTACAATGAGCAGTTCTTC. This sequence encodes CASSQRSSGASYNEQFF. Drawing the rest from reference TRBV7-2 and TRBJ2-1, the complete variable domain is GAGVSQSPSNKVTEKGKDVELRCDPISGHTALYWYRQSLGQGLEFLIYFQGNSAPDKSGLPSDRFSAERTGGSVSTLTIQRTQQEDSAVYLCASSQRSSGASYNEQFFGPGTRLTVL.

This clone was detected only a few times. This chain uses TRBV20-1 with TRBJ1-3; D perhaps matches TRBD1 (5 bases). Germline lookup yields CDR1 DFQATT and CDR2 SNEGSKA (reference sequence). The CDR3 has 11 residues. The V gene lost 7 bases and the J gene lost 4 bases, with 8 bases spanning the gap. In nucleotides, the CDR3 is TGCAGTGTATCAGGGGGAAACACCATATATTTT. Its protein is CSVSGGNTIYF.

CDR3 protein: CASSRTIEGQPQHF. The CDR3 DNA follows: TGTGCCAGCAGCCGGACTATCGAGGGACAGCCCCAGCATTTT. The V call is TRBV16, the J call TRBJ1-5; no clear D gene. The CDR3 is 14 residues long. The V gene lost 4 bases and the J gene lost 7 bases, with 14 bases spanning the gap. Germline V gives CDR1 KGHSY, CDR2 FQNENV.

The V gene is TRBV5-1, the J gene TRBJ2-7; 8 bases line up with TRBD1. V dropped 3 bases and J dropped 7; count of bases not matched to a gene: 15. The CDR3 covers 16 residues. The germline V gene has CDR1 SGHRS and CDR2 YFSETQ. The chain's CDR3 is CASSSVADRAVREQYF. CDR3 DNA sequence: TGCGCCAGCAGCTCCGTAGCGGACAGGGCCGTTAGGGAGCAGTACTTC.

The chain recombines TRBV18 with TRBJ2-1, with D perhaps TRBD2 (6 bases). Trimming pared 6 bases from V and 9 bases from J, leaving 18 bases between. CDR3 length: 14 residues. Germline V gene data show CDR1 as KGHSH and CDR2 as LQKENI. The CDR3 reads CASSPGEARAEQFF. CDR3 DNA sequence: TGTGCCAGCTCCCCCGGGGAGGCCCGCGCTGAGCAGTTCTTC.

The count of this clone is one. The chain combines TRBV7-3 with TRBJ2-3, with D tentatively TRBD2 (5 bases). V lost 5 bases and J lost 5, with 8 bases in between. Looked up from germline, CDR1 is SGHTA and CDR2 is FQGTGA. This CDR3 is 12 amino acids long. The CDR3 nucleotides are TGTGCCAGCAGCCAAGGACTAGATACGCAGTATTTT. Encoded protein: CASSQGLDTQYF.

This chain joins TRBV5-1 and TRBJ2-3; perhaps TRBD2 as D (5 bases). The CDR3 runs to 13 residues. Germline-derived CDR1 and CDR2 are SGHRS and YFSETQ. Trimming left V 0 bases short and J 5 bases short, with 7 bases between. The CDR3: CASSLGRGDTQYF. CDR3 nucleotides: TGCGCCAGCAGCTTGGGCCGGGGAGATACGCAGTATTTT.

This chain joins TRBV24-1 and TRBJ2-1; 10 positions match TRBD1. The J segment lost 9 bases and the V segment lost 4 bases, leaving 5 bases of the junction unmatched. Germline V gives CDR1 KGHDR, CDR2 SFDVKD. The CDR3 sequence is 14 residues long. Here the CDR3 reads CATSDPTGGGEQFF. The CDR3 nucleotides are TGTGCCACCAGTGACCCGACAGGGGGCGGTGAGCAGTTCTTC.

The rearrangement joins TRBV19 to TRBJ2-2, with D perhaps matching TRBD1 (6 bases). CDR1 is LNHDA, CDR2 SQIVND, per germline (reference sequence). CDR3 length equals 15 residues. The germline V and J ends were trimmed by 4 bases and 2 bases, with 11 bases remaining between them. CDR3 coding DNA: TGTGCCAGTAGTAGGGACAAGATAAACACCGGGGAGCTGTTTTTT. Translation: CASSRDKINTGELFF.

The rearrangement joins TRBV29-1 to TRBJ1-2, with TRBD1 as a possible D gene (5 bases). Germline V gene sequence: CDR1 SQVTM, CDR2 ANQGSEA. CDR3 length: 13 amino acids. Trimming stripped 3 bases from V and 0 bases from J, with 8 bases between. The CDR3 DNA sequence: TGCAGCGTTGACAGGGAATCTAACTATGGCTACACCTTC. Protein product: CSVDRESNYGYTF.

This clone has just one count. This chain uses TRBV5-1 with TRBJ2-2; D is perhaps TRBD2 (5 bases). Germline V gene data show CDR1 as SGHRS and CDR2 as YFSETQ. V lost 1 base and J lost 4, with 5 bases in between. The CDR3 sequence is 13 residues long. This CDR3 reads CASSLSGTGELFF. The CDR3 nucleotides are TGCGCCAGCAGCTTGAGCGGCACCGGGGAGCTGTTTTTT.

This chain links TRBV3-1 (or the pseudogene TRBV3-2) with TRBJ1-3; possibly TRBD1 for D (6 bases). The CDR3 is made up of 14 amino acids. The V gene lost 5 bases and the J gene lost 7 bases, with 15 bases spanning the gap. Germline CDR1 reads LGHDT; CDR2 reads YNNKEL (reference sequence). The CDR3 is CASSSRDTWNTIYF. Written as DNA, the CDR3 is TGTGCCAGCAGCTCCCGGGACACGTGGAACACCATATATTTT.

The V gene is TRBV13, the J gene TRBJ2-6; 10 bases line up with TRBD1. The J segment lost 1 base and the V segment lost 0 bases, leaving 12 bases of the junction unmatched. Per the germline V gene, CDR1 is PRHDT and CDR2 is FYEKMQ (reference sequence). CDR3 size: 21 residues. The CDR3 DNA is TGTGCCAGCAGCTTAGGACGCGGGTTGGGGACAGGGGATTCTGGGGCCAACGTCCTGACTTTC. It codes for CASSLGRGLGTGDSGANVLTF.

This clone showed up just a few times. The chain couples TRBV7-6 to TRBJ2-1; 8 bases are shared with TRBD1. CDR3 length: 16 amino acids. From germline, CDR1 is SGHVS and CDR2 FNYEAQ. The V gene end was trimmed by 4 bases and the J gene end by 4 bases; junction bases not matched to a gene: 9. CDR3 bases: TGTGCCAGCAGCTCTATTTTCAGGACAGGGTACAATGAGCAGTTCTTC. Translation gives CASSSIFRTGYNEQFF.

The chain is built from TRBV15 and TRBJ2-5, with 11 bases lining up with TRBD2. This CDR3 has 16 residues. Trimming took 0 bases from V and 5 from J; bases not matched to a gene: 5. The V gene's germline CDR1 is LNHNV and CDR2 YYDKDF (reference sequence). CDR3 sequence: CATSRDRASGGETQYF. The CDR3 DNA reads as TGTGCCACCAGCAGAGATCGGGCTAGCGGGGGGGAGACCCAGTACTTC.

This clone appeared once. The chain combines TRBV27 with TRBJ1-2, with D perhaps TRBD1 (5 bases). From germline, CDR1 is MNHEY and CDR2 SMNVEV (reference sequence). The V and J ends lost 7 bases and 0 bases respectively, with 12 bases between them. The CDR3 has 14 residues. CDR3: CASTPTATNYGYTF. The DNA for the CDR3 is TGTGCCAGCACCCCGACAGCCACTAACTATGGCTACACCTTC.

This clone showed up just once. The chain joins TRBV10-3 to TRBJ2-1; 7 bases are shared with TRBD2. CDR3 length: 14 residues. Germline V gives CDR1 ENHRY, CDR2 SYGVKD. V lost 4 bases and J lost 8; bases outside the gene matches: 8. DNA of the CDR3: TGTGCCATCAGTGCTCGCGGGGGATGGTATGAGCAGTTCTTC. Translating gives CAISARGGWYEQFF.

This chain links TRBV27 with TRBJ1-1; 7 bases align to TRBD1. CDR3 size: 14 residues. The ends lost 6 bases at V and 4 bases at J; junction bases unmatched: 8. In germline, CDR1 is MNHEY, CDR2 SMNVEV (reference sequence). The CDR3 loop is CASSRDREFTEAFF. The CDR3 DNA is TGTGCCAGCAGCCGCGACAGGGAGTTCACTGAAGCTTTCTTT.

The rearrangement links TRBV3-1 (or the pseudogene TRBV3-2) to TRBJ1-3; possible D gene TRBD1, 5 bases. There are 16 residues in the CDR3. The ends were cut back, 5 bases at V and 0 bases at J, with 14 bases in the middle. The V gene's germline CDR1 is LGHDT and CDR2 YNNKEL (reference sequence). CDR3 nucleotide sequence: TGTGCCAGCAGCGCGGGGGGGAGTCCCTCTGGAAACACCATATATTTT. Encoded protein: CASSAGGSPSGNTIYF.

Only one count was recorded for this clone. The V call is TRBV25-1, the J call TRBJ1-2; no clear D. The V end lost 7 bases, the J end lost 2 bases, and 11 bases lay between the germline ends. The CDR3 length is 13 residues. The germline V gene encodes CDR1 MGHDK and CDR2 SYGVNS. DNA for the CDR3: TGTGCCAGCAAACCAGACGGGAACTATGGCTACACCTTC. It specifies CASKPDGNYGYTF.

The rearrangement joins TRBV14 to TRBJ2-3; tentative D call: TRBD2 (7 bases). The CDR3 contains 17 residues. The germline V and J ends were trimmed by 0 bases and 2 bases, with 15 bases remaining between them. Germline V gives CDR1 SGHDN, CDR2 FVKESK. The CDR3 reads CASSQESGGLTTDTQYF. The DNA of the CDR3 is TGTGCCAGCAGCCAAGAATCCGGGGGGCTTACCACAGATACGCAGTATTTT. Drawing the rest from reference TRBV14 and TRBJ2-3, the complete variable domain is EAGVTQFPSHSVIEKGQTVTLRCDPISGHDNLYWYRRVMGKEIKFLLHFVKESKQDESGMPNNRFLAERTGGTYSTLKVQPAELEDSGVYFCASSQESGGLTTDTQYFGPGTRLTVL.

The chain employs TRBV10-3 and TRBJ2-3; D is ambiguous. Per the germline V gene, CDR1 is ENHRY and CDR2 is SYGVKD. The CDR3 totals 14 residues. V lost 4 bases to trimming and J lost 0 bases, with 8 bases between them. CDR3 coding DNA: TGTGCCATCAGTGGAGGATCTAGCACAGATACGCAGTATTTT. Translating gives CAISGGSSTDTQYF.

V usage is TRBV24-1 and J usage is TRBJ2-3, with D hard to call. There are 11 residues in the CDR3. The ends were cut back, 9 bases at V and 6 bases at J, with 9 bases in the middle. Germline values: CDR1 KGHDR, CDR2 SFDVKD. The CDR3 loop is CATSLMDTQYF. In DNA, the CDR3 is TGTGCCACCTCTCTTATGGATACGCAGTATTTT.